This T cell receptor beta chain came from a study of PD-1 blockade in classical Hodgkin lymphoma. Assay: immunoSEQ multiplex PCR; the TCRdb copy retains only in-frame clones and omits some. This table holds 30,000 to 35,000 clones, roughly 80% found once. All patients relapsed after autologous stem cell transplantation, and brentuximab vedotin exposure varied. CDR3 length: 11 residues. In germline, CDR1 is ENHRY, CDR2 SYGVKD. Trimming removed 9 bases from V and 8 bases from J; junction bases left unmatched: 4. The material sequenced was peripheral blood mononuclear cells (PBMCs), taken at baseline. The chain combines TRBV10-3 with TRBJ1-2; TRBD1 aligns across 9 bases. The sequence came from a human donor with classical Hodgkin lymphoma. The CDR3 is CAIRQGGGYTF. In DNA form, the CDR3 reads TGTGCCATTCGACAGGGGGGCGGCTACACCTTC.